The 16 T cell receptor beta chains listed next were all sequenced from one sample in a study of blood T cells in healthy people across ages. The second PCR ran roughly 6 to 11 cycles with a sample-barcoded 5' primer and J-beta primers. Each CDR3 protein gets one entry after TCRdb re-called the 5' RACE reads with MiXCR. The sample lists about 690,000 distinct CDR3 sequences, around two fifths seen once, with approximately 31% in the top ten. Sequencing was carried out using blood. The source is an older man in good health.

The chain is built from TRBV24-1 and TRBJ2-5; D possibly matches TRBD1 or TRBD2 (7 bases each). Germline values: CDR1 KGHDR, CDR2 SFDVKD. The V gene lost 5 bases and the J gene lost 11 bases, with 20 bases spanning the gap. This CDR3 comprises 14 residues. The CDR3 coding sequence is TGTGCCACCAGTGGGCCAGGGGGGGGCAATGAGCAGTACTTC. Its protein is CATSGPGGGNEQYF.

This rearrangement joins TRBV28 to TRBJ2-5, with 7 bases lining up with TRBD2. The CDR3 loop spans 16 amino acids. Germline V gene data show CDR1 as MDHEN and CDR2 as SYDVKM. V lost 1 base to trimming and J lost 0 bases; unmatched junction nucleotides: 5. The DNA of the CDR3 is TGTGCCAGCAGTTTATTCGGGGGGAGGTACCAAGAGACCCAGTACTTC. Residues: CASSLFGGRYQETQYF.

This clonotype was observed a few times. The chain recombines TRBV20-1 with TRBJ2-1, with 9 positions matching TRBD2. The CDR3 spans 13 residues. Germline CDR1 is DFQATT and CDR2 is SNEGSKA (reference sequence). The trim removed 4 bases at V and 6 bases at J, leaving 4 bases unmatched. CDR3 protein: CSANGLAINEQFF. The CDR3 nucleotides are TGCAGTGCTAACGGACTAGCGATCAATGAGCAGTTCTTC.

The CDR3 sequence is CSVPGGTQYF. The CDR3 nucleotides are TGCAGCGTGCCGGGAGGGACCCAGTACTTC. The chain recombines TRBV29-1 with TRBJ2-5, with 7 bases lining up with TRBD2. Germline CDR1 and CDR2: SQVTM and ANQGSEA. This CDR3 has 10 amino acids. Trimming cost V 6 bases and J 7 bases; bases outside gene matches: 2.

In its sample, this clonotype was seen a few times. The CDR3 DNA sequence: TGCGCCAGCAGCCAAGGCGGACAGGAGACTTACTATGGCTACACCTTC. Amino acid sequence: CASSQGGQETYYGYTF. The chain carries TRBV4-1 and TRBJ1-2, with 7 positions matching TRBD1. V was clipped by 1 base and J by 3 bases; unmatched bases: 8. Germline V gene data show CDR1 as MGHRA and CDR2 as YSYEKL. The CDR3 loop spans 16 amino acids.

This clonotype was seen a few times. V gene TRBV3-1 combines with J gene TRBJ1-1; tentative D call: TRBD1 (5 bases). CDR1 and CDR2 from the germline V gene are LGHDT and YNNKEL (reference sequence). This CDR3 is built from 13 residues. Trimming stripped 3 bases from V and 3 bases from J, with 8 bases between. The CDR3 here is CASSQGPDTEAFF. For the CDR3, the DNA is TGTGCCAGCAGCCAGGGGCCGGACACTGAAGCTTTCTTT.

As regards this clonotype: Its ends do not fully match the called genes, so a read error is possible. The rearrangement uses TRBV29-1 and TRBJ2-7; 14 positions agree with TRBD2. TRBJ2-5 matches the DNA end more closely, so the J call is doubtful. The V gene's germline CDR1 is SQVTM and CDR2 ANQGSEA. The CDR3 totals 15 residues. The CDR3 here is CCVEGTSGRRETQYF. The CDR3 bases are TGCTGCGTTGAAGGGACTAGCGGGAGAAGGGAGACCCAGTACTTC.

The table lists this clonotype with a few counts. The gene calls are TRBV20-1 and TRBJ2-7; possibly TRBD1 for D (7 bases). Deletions cut 6 bases from V and 1 base from J, with 10 bases between. The length of the CDR3 is 12 residues. The germline gives CDR1 DFQATT, CDR2 SNEGSKA (reference sequence). The CDR3, as DNA: TGCAGTGCCGCGGGACAGTCCTACGAGCAGTACTTC. Its translation is CSAAGQSYEQYF.

The genes are TRBV7-9 and TRBJ2-7; D is undetermined. The germline CDR1 and CDR2 sequences are SEHNR and FQNEAQ (reference sequence). CDR3 length: 14 amino acids. With 3 bases removed from V and 2 bases from J, the gap between germline ends came to 11 bases. CDR3 amino acids: CASSFIGKPYEQYF. The CDR3 DNA reads as TGTGCCAGCAGCTTTATAGGGAAGCCCTACGAGCAGTACTTC.

The J gene is TRBJ2-3, the V gene TRBV7-8; 10 bases line up with TRBD2. CDR1 and CDR2 (germline): SGHVS, FQNEAQ. V shed 5 bases and J 4 bases; nucleotides not matched to a gene: 18. This CDR3 contains 19 residues. In DNA form, the CDR3 reads TGTGCCAGCAGCAACAGGGGGACCAAAAGCGGGGGGGCCTCAGATACGCAGTATTTT. Residues: CASSNRGTKSGGASDTQYF.

The V call is TRBV6-1, the J call TRBJ1-6, with 8 bases fitting TRBD1. With V trimmed by 0 bases and J by 8 bases, 3 bases remained unmatched. CDR3 length: 15 amino acids. The germline CDR1 and CDR2 sequences are MNHNS and SASEGT. For the CDR3, the DNA is TGTGCCAGCAGTGAAGCTTCAGGGGGCGATTCACCCCTCCACTTT. As protein: CASSEASGGDSPLHF.

V is TRBV6-1 and J is TRBJ1-4, with D possibly TRBD1 on 5 matching bases. Germline CDR1 and CDR2: MNHNS and SASEGT. This CDR3 has 15 amino acids. V dropped 2 bases and J dropped 2 bases, with 9 bases sitting between them. CDR3 amino acids: CASSEIGATNEKLFF. The CDR3 DNA is TGTGCCAGCAGTGAAATCGGGGCGACTAATGAAAAACTGTTTTTT.

There are a few counts of this clonotype. The V and J genes are TRBV7-2 and TRBJ1-6; unclear D gene. The CDR3 sequence is 15 residues long. The ends were cut back, 0 bases at V and 9 bases at J, with 12 bases in the middle. Germline V lookup: CDR1 SGHTA, CDR2 FQGNSA. The CDR3: CASSLARGNSSPLHF. CDR3 nucleotide sequence: TGTGCCAGCAGCTTAGCTCGGGGTAATAGTTCACCCCTCCACTTT.

This clonotype was counted only a few times. The gene calls are TRBV4-3 and TRBJ1-2; no firm D call. V gave up 0 bases and J gave up 3 bases, with 14 bases separating them. The CDR3 sequence is 16 residues long. Germline V gene lookup returns CDR1 LGHNA and CDR2 YSLEER. CDR3 nucleotides: TGCGCCAGCAGCCAAGACGTGACGGCCGATTACTATGGCTACACCTTC. Protein: CASSQDVTADYYGYTF.

This clonotype was detected once. The rearrangement links TRBV12-3 or TRBV12-4 to TRBJ2-3; either TRBD1 or TRBD2 may fit D (5 bases each). The length of the CDR3 is 14 residues. Trimming cost V 11 bases and J 0 bases, with 15 bases left between them. DNA of the CDR3: TGTGCCTCAGGGAGTACGGCTAGCACAGATACGCAGTATTTT. It is translated as CASGSTASTDTQYF.

The chain has TRBV3-1 and TRBJ2-7; TRBD2 matches at 7 bases. The CDR3 covers 16 residues. V shed 1 base and J 9 bases; nucleotides not matched to a gene: 15. Germline-derived CDR1 and CDR2 are LGHDT and YNNKEL (reference sequence). DNA of the CDR3: TGTGCCAGCAGCCAAGGGGTGGCGGGAGTCTTTAGGGTGCAGTACTTC. This translates into CASSQGVAGVFRVQYF.